This T cell receptor beta chain was identified in a study of blood T cell repertoires in COVID-19. The CDR3 runs 16 residues. With V trimmed by 6 bases and J by 4 bases, 11 bases remained unmatched. Germline assignment: CDR1 MNHEY and CDR2 SVGEGT. Original methodology: Amplification of reference gene primers was used by the study to estimate nucleated cell counts. TCRdb keeps only in-frame clones here, not all; method: immunoSEQ multiplex PCR. V and J calls and clone size follow that table, whereas D and trimming were derived from the DNA. The sample lists 200,000 to 250,000 clones; around 87% were seen once.

V gene TRBV6-2 or TRBV6-3 combines with J gene TRBJ1-2; TRBD1 matches at 10 bases. The sample was peripheral blood. This receptor was taken from a woman aged 45-59 years with COVID-19, enrolled during active disease. Written as DNA, the CDR3 is TGTGCCAGCAGCAACGGACAGGGGGTCTCTGTCTATGGCTACACCTTC. Translated: CASSNGQGVSVYGYTF.